Listed here is a single TCR beta chain. Authors' methods: Estimates of nucleated cell counts were drawn from the amplification of reference gene primers. TCRdb keeps only in-frame clones here, not all; method: immunoSEQ multiplex PCR. V and J calls and clone size are given by that table; D and trimming were obtained from the DNA. The sample includes 200,000 or so clones, 84% of them seen just once. The source of the sample is a study of blood T cell repertoires in COVID-19. Germline V gene lookup returns CDR1 MNHEY and CDR2 SMNVEV (reference sequence). The V gene end was trimmed by 4 bases and the J gene end by 4 bases; junction bases not matched to a gene: 9. The CDR3 totals 17 residues.

The rearrangement links TRBV27 to TRBJ2-2; 10 nucleotides line up with TRBD1. Sequences were obtained from peripheral blood. This clonotype was obtained from a man aged 35 to 55 who had recovered from COVID-19. CDR3 sequence (DNA): TGTGCCAGCAGTTACGGGACAGGGGAGGGTCCCACCGGGGAGCTGTTTTTT. Translating gives CASSYGTGEGPTGELFF.